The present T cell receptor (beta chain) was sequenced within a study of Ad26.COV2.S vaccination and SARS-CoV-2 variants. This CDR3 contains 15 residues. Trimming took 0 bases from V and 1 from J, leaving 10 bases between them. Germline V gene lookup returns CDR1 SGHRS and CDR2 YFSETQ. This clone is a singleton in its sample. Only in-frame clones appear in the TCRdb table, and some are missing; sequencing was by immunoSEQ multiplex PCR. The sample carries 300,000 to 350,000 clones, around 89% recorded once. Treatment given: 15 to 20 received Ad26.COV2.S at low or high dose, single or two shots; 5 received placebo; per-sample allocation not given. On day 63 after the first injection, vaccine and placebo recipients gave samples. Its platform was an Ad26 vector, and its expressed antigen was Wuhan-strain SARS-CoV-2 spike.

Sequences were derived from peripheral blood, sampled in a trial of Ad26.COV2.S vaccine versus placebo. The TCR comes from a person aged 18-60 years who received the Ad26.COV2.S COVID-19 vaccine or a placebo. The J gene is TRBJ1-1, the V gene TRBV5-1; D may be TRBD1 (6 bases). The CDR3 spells CASSLDGTSNTEAFF. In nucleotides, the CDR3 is TGCGCCAGCAGCTTGGATGGGACATCGAACACTGAAGCTTTCTTT.